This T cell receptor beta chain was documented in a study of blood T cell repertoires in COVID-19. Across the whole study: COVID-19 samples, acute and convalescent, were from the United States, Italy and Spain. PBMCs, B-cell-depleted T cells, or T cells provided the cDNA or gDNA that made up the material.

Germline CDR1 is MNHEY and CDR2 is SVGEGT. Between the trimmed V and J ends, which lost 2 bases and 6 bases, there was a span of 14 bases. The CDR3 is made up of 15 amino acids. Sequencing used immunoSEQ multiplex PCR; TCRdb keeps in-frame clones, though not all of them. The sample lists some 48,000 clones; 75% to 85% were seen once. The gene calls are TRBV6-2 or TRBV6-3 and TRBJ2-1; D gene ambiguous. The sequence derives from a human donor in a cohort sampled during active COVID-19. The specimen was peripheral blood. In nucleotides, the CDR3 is TGTGCCAGCAGTTACCTCGCACTTCTTGGCAATGAGCAGTTCTTC. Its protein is CASSYLALLGNEQFF.